This TCR beta chain originates from a study of shared T cell receptors in the human thymus. Generated by immunoSEQ multiplex PCR, the TCRdb table keeps only in-frame clones and is missing some. The sample includes almost 550,000 clones, more than 75% seen only once; the top ten take about 0.013%. The CDR3 has 17 residues. With 4 bases clipped from V and 1 base from J, the junction kept 7 bases outside the gene matches. Germline CDR1 SNHLY, CDR2 FYNNEI. These data were likewise used in another study, on human thymus T cells. That report notes: Having surgery to correct congenital heart defects, healthy Finnish infants acted as the donors. Thymic samples were excised during corrective heart operations. Within thymic and blood repertoires, V and J gene usage appeared to be biased. Thymic TCR repertoires of unrelated people reportedly overlapped highly.

The V gene is TRBV2, the J gene TRBJ1-5; TRBD1 matches 10 bases. The sequencing input was thymocytes. The TCR was taken from a boy under three years old with a congenital heart defect. CDR3 bases: TGTGCCAGCAGTGGCCGACCGGGACAGGGGAGCAATCAGCCCCAGCATTTT. Translation gives CASSGRPGQGSNQPQHF.